Listed below are T cell receptor beta chains from one sample, sequenced in a study of beta chain features in type 1 diabetes. Repertoires were generated with immunoSEQ multiplex PCR, while TCRdb's copy carries only in-frame clones and drops some. The data hold under 350,000 clones, with 8% observed a single time. The material sequenced was central memory CD4+ T cells from blood. All receptors derive from a young woman in good health. The CDR3 runs from the conserved cysteine through the conserved F or W. A D gene is named only where the DNA matches it firmly. Size is stated for part of the rows, as once, few or many counts, or as a class when the clone is expanded.

d_gene	abundance	v_gene	j_gene	CDR3aa	CDR3nt
TRBD1	few	TRBV2	TRBJ1-2	CASTGTGELNGYTF	TGTGCCAGCACTGGGACAGGGGAATTGAATGGCTACACCTTC
NA	few	TRBV5-8	TRBJ2-1	CASSFRTVYNEQFF	TGTGCCAGCAGCTTCAGGACAGTTTACAATGAGCAGTTCTTC
TRBD2	NA	TRBV29-1	TRBJ2-3	CSVEGLAGGMWLNTQYF	TGCAGCGTTGAAGGGCTAGCGGGGGGGATGTGGCTGAATACGCAGTATTTT
NA	few	TRBV18	TRBJ1-1	CASSPPGAQLRTEAFF	TGTGCCAGCTCACCACCAGGGGCGCAGTTAAGAACTGAAGCTTTCTTT
NA	NA	TRBV19	TRBJ2-6	CASSPGTFSGANVLTF	TGTGCCAGTAGCCCCGGAACATTTTCTGGGGCCAACGTCCTGACTTTC
NA	NA	TRBV29-1	TRBJ2-3	CSVEDWDGRSTDTQYF	TGCAGCGTTGAAGATTGGGACGGACGTAGCACAGATACGCAGTATTTT
NA	many	TRBV7-6	TRBJ1-4	CASSLAQPGAGEKLFF	TGTGCCAGCAGCTTAGCCCAGCCGGGGGCGGGTGAAAAACTGTTTTTT
NA	NA	TRBV6-6	TRBJ2-1	CASSYFLGNEQFF	TGTGCCAGCAGTTACTTCCTTGGCAATGAGCAGTTCTTC
TRBD2	few	TRBV4-1	TRBJ2-2	CASSSLGGYTGELFF	TGCGCCAGCAGCTCCCTCGGGGGGTACACCGGGGAGCTGTTTTTT
NA	few	TRBV29-1	TRBJ1-4	CSGQVGEKLFF	TGCAGCGGACAGGTGGGGGAAAAACTGTTTTTT
NA	few	TRBV10-3	TRBJ2-1	CAISDLDEQFF	TGTGCCATCAGTGACCTAGATGAGCAGTTCTTC
NA	few	TRBV12-5	TRBJ2-1	CASGLLPGDEQFF	TGTGCTAGTGGTTTGTTACCAGGGGACGAGCAGTTCTTC
TRBD2	NA	TRBV7-2	TRBJ2-5	CASSPIGGEETQYF	TGTGCCAGCAGCCCCATCGGGGGGGAGGAGACCCAGTACTTC
NA	few	TRBV9	TRBJ1-5	CASSVAQTGSQHF	TGTGCCAGCAGCGTAGCCCAAACAGGGTCCCAGCATTTT
TRBD1	NA	TRBV7-2	TRBJ1-1	CASSLSSDRGRFF	TGTGCCAGCAGCTTGTCCTCGGACAGGGGGCGTTTCTTT
TRBD2	NA	TRBV5-1	TRBJ2-1	CASNRDSGGYNEQFF	TGCGCCAGTAACCGGGACTCCGGGGGGTACAATGAGCAGTTCTTC
NA	NA	TRBV5-4	TRBJ2-5	CASSIGTSQETQYF	TGTGCCAGCAGCATAGGGACATCTCAAGAGACCCAGTACTTC
NA	few	TRBV11-2	TRBJ1-2	CASSFNGYTF	TGTGCCAGCAGCTTCAATGGCTACACCTTC
NA	few	TRBV6-1	TRBJ1-5	CASSENLGKSQPQHF	TGTGCCAGCAGTGAAAATTTGGGGAAGAGTCAGCCCCAGCATTTT
NA	NA	TRBV29-1	TRBJ1-1	CSVVVQGYTEAFF	TGCAGCGTTGTGGTTCAGGGGTACACTGAAGCTTTCTTT
NA	few	TRBV19	TRBJ1-5	CASSINRYNQPQHF	TGTGCCAGTAGTATTAACAGATACAATCAGCCCCAGCATTTT
TRBD1	few	TRBV29-1	TRBJ1-1	CSVPGTGFLDEKAFF	TGCAGCGTCCCCGGGACAGGGTTTTTGGACGAGAAAGCTTTCTTT